A single sample gave rise to the 2 T cell receptor beta chains below, sequenced in a study of blood T cell repertoires in COVID-19. Assay used: immunoSEQ multiplex PCR; TCRdb lists only in-frame clones, some missing. The sample consists of about 360,000 clones, around nine tenths of them appearing once. The material sequenced was peripheral blood. The receptors shown here come from a woman aged 55-70 years with COVID-19, enrolled during active disease.

This chain uses TRBV6-4 with TRBJ2-7; 9 bases line up with TRBD1. CDR1 and CDR2 from the germline V gene are MRHNA and SNTAGT. The length of the CDR3 is 20 residues. Unmatched junction bases numbered 20, after V lost 0 bases and J lost 5 bases. CDR3 loop: CASSDSIPNATGTGYDEQYF. The CDR3 nucleotides are TGTGCCAGCAGTGACTCAATCCCAAACGCCACCGGGACAGGGTACGACGAGCAGTACTTC.

The gene calls are TRBV19 and TRBJ2-7; tentative D call: TRBD1 (5 bases). The V gene's germline CDR1 is LNHDA and CDR2 SQIVND (reference sequence). V was pared by 3 bases and J by 2 bases, with 11 bases between. The CDR3 sequence is 14 residues long. The CDR3 is CASSIETDTYEQYF. The DNA of the CDR3 is TGTGCCAGTAGTATCGAGACAGACACCTACGAGCAGTACTTC.